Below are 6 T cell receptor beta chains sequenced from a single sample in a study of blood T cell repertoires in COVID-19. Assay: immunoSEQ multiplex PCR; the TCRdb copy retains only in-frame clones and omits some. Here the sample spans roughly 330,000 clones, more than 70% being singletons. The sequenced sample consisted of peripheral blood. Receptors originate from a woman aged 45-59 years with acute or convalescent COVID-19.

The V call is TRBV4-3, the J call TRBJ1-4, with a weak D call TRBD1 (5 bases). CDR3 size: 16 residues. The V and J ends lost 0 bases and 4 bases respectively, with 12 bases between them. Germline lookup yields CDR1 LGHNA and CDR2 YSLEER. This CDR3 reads CASSQDRAGNNEKLFF. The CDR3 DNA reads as TGCGCCAGCAGCCAAGACAGGGCAGGGAATAATGAAAAACTGTTTTTT.

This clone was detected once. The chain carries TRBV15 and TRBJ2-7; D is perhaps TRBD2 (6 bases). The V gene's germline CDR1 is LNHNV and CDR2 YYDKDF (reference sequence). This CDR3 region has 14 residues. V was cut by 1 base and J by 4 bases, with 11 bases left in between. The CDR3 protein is CATSRGGDFYEQYF. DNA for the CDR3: TGTGCCACCAGCAGAGGTGGGGACTTTTACGAGCAGTACTTC.

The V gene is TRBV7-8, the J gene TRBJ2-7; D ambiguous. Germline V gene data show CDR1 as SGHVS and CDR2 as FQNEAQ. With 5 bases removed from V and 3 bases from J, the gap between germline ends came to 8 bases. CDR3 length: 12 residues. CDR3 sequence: CASSPRSYEQYF. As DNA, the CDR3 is TGTGCCAGCAGCCCGCGGAGCTACGAGCAGTACTTC.

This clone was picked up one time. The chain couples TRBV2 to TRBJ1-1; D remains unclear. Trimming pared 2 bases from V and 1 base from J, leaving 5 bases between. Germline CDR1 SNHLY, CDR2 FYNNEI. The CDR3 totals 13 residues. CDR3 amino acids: CASSELGNTEAFF. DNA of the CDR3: TGTGCCAGCAGTGAACTAGGGAACACTGAAGCTTTCTTT.

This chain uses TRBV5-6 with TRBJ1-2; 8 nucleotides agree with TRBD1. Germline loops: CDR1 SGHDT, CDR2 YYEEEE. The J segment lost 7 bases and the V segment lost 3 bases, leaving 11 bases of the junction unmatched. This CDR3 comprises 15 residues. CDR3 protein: CASSSYRQGSGGYTF. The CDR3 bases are TGTGCCAGCAGCTCTTATAGACAGGGGTCGGGTGGCTACACCTTC.

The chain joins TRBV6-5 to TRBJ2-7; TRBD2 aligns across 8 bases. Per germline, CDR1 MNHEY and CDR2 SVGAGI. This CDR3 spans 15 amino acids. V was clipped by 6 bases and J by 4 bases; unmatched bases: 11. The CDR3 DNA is TGTGCCAGCAGGCCATACGGGACTAGTAGGTACGAGCAGTACTTC. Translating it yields CASRPYGTSRYEQYF.